Listed here are 24 T cell receptor beta chains from one sample, sequenced in a study of cytomegalovirus exposure and HLA in healthy donors. In the PCR, 60 Vbeta and 13 Jbeta primers were used. Measured with immunoSEQ multiplex PCR; TCRdb has only the in-frame clones, and not every one. Of roughly 93,000 clones listed, around 76% were seen once; the top ten hold approximately 9.2%. Sample: PBMCs. The receptor source for this set is a human donor in good health.

The genes are TRBV4-3 and TRBJ2-1; weak D call: TRBD2 (6 bases). The germline V and J ends were trimmed by 1 base and 0 bases, with 7 bases remaining between them. The CDR3 runs to 15 residues. CDR1 is LGHNA, CDR2 YSLEER, per germline. CDR3 protein: CASSQGEDSYNEQFF. As DNA, the CDR3 is TGCGCCAGCAGCCAAGGGGAGGACTCCTACAATGAGCAGTTCTTC.

In this sample, this clone turned up a few times. The genes are TRBV7-8 and TRBJ2-7, with D possibly matching TRBD2 (6 bases). Germline CDR1 SGHVS, CDR2 FQNEAQ. The CDR3 length is 14 residues. Trimming shortened V by 3 bases and J by 2 bases, and 11 bases separated the two germline ends. The CDR3 spells CASSFSAGPYEQYF. The CDR3 nucleotides read TGTGCCAGCAGCTTCTCGGCGGGGCCCTACGAGCAGTACTTC.

The chain carries TRBV19 and TRBJ1-2, with TRBD1 matching 8 bases. The V and J ends lost 6 bases and 8 bases, in that order; junction bases with no gene match: 11. CDR1 is LNHDA and CDR2 is SQIVND in the germline V gene (reference sequence). The CDR3 is 14 amino acids. CDR3 residues: CASRMTGELSGYTF. In nucleotides, the CDR3 is TGTGCCAGTAGGATGACAGGGGAATTGTCAGGCTACACCTTC.

The genes are TRBV5-1 and TRBJ1-5, with D perhaps matching TRBD1 (5 bases). V was shortened by 2 bases and J by 4 bases, with 16 bases between the two germline ends. The CDR3 sequence is 16 residues long. Per the germline V gene, CDR1 is SGHRS and CDR2 is YFSETQ. The CDR3 here is CASSFKVAGSNQPQHF. The CDR3 DNA is TGCGCCAGCAGCTTTAAGGTGGCAGGGTCAAATCAGCCCCAGCATTTT.

The chain is built from TRBV7-9 and TRBJ1-2; TRBD1 is a possible D gene (6 bases). Germline CDR1 reads SEHNR; CDR2 reads FQNEAQ (reference sequence). This CDR3 comprises 14 residues. The ends were cut back, 8 bases at V and 3 bases at J, with 16 bases in the middle. CDR3 DNA sequence: TGTGCCAGCCTCGGGCAGGGGATTGACTATGGCTACACCTTC. This translates into CASLGQGIDYGYTF.

This rearrangement joins TRBV5-5 to TRBJ1-6, with 9 positions matching TRBD1. The CDR3 totals 16 residues. The J segment lost 10 bases and the V segment lost 1 base, leaving 9 bases of the junction unmatched. Germline V gives CDR1 SGHKS, CDR2 YYEKEE (reference sequence). Here the CDR3 reads CASSLSSGQGSSPLHF. For the CDR3, the DNA is TGTGCCAGCAGCTTGAGCTCGGGACAGGGTTCATCACCCCTCCACTTT.

V and J are TRBV5-4 and TRBJ1-6; TRBD1 aligns across 7 bases. The CDR3 totals 14 residues. Germline lookup yields CDR1 SGHNT and CDR2 YYREEE (reference sequence). Trimming at V came to 3 bases and at J to 6 bases, leaving 3 bases not matched to a gene. CDR3 amino acids: CASSSGQVNSPLHF. The CDR3 DNA follows: TGTGCCAGCAGCTCAGGACAGGTTAATTCACCCCTCCACTTT. The full variable domain, its missing parts supplied by reference TRBV5-4 and TRBJ1-6, is ETGVTQSPTHLIKTRGQQVTLRCSSQSGHNTVSWYQQALGQGPQFIFQYYREEENGRGNFPPRFSGLQFPNYSSELNVNALELDDSALYLCASSSGQVNSPLHFGNGTRLTVT.

The chain carries TRBV7-9 and TRBJ2-7; perhaps TRBD1 as D (5 bases). V lost 3 bases and J 4 bases, leaving 7 bases between the germline ends. The germline gives CDR1 SEHNR, CDR2 FQNEAQ (reference sequence). The CDR3 length is 12 residues. The DNA for the CDR3 is TGTGCCAGCAGCTTTGCAGGGTACGAGCAGTACTTC. The encoded protein is CASSFAGYEQYF.

The chain has TRBV11-2 and TRBJ2-5; 11 nucleotides line up with TRBD1. The trim removed 5 bases at V and 5 bases at J, leaving 4 bases unmatched. CDR3 length equals 14 residues. Germline assignment: CDR1 SGHAT and CDR2 FQNNGV. The CDR3 spells CASSRTGGLETQYF. The CDR3 coding sequence is TGTGCCAGCAGCCGGACAGGGGGCCTGGAGACCCAGTACTTC.

J is TRBJ2-7 and V is TRBV18; TRBD1 matches at 8 bases. This CDR3 is 14 amino acids long. From germline, CDR1 is KGHSH and CDR2 LQKENI. Unmatched junction bases numbered 10, after V lost 6 bases and J lost 6 bases. CDR3 loop: CASSLVQGVVEQYF. CDR3 bases: TGTGCCAGCTCTCTTGTACAGGGGGTTGTCGAGCAGTACTTC.

V is TRBV30 and J is TRBJ2-7; 11 bases match TRBD2. This CDR3 has 13 residues. Germline CDR1 is GTSNPN and CDR2 is SVGIG (reference sequence). As DNA, the CDR3 is TGTGCTGGAACTAGCGGGAGTGGGTACGAGCAGTACTTC. Its protein is CAGTSGSGYEQYF.

The chain combines TRBV30 with TRBJ2-1, with a tentative D call TRBD1 (5 bases). The CDR3 sequence is 17 residues long. V was pared by 0 bases and J by 8 bases, with 23 bases between. Germline V gene data show CDR1 as GTSNPN and CDR2 as SVGIG (reference sequence). CDR3 sequence (DNA): TGTGCCTGGAGTGTACGTCAGGGTAGGCGTACGTTGCATGAGCAGTTCTTC. Protein product: CAWSVRQGRRTLHEQFF. Filled out from reference TRBV30 and TRBJ2-1, the complete variable domain reads SQTIHQWPATLVQPVGSPLSLECTVEGTSNPNLYWYRQAAGRGLQLLFYSVGIGQISSEVPQNLSASRPQDRQFILSSKKLLLSDSGFYLCAWSVRQGRRTLHEQFFGPGTRLTVL.

J is TRBJ2-3 and V is TRBV10-2; 15 nucleotides agree with TRBD2. Per germline, CDR1 WSHSY and CDR2 SAAADI. There are 16 residues in the CDR3. V gave up 6 bases and J gave up 7 bases; unmatched junction bases: 8. Here the CDR3 reads CASRHGLAGGPNTQYF. The CDR3 bases are TGCGCCAGCAGACACGGACTAGCGGGAGGGCCTAATACGCAGTATTTT.

The chain uses TRBV5-4 and TRBJ1-2; TRBD1 might be the D (5 bases). The CDR3 runs to 13 residues. The germline gives CDR1 SGHNT, CDR2 YYREEE (reference sequence). With 1 base removed from V and 4 bases from J, the gap between germline ends came to 8 bases. The CDR3 DNA is TGTGCCAGCAGCTTGAGGGGAAGCTATGGCTACACCTTC. This translates into CASSLRGSYGYTF.

The V call is TRBV6-5, the J call TRBJ1-1; TRBD1 is a possible D gene (6 bases). CDR3 length equals 14 residues. With 4 bases removed from V and 6 bases from J, the gap between germline ends came to 15 bases. Germline lookup yields CDR1 MNHEY and CDR2 SVGAGI. For the CDR3, the DNA is TGTGCCAGCAGTTTCTTACAACAGGGAGCTGAAGCTTTCTTT. Its protein product is CASSFLQQGAEAFF.

The chain couples TRBV27 to TRBJ1-1, with a possible D match to TRBD1 (5 bases). In germline, CDR1 is MNHEY, CDR2 SMNVEV (reference sequence). With 8 bases removed from V and 6 bases from J, the gap between germline ends came to 13 bases. CDR3 length: 12 amino acids. The CDR3 spells CASGGGGAEAFF. DNA for the CDR3: TGTGCCAGCGGGGGGGGAGGCGCTGAAGCTTTCTTT.

The chain recombines TRBV9 with TRBJ1-5; D perhaps matches TRBD1 (5 bases). The germline V gene has CDR1 SGDLS and CDR2 YYNGEE. There are 15 residues in the CDR3. Trimming pared 1 base from V and 1 base from J, leaving 9 bases between. CDR3: CASSVQGTSNQPQHF. CDR3 DNA sequence: TGTGCCAGCAGCGTACAGGGTACGAGCAATCAGCCCCAGCATTTT.

This chain connects TRBV6-5 to TRBJ2-3; TRBD2 matches 10 bases. The CDR3 covers 15 residues. Germline CDR1 reads MNHEY; CDR2 reads SVGAGI. The V gene end was trimmed by 1 base and the J gene end by 3 bases; junction bases not matched to a gene: 1. The CDR3, as DNA: TGTGCCAGCAGTTACTTGGGACTAGCGACAGATACGCAGTATTTT. This encodes CASSYLGLATDTQYF.

The chain employs TRBV14 and TRBJ2-2; maybe TRBD2 (5 bases). Trimming shortened V by 4 bases and J by 4 bases, and 7 bases separated the two germline ends. The CDR3 contains 13 residues. Germline CDR1 SGHDN, CDR2 FVKESK. The CDR3 spells CASSLTSTGELFF. For the CDR3, the DNA is TGTGCCAGCAGCCTCACTAGCACCGGGGAGCTGTTTTTT.

The CDR3 DNA reads as TGTGCCAGTAGGGGACAGGGGTCTGGAAACACCATATATTTT. This gives the protein CASRGQGSGNTIYF. V gene TRBV19 combines with J gene TRBJ1-3; 10 bases map to TRBD1. CDR1 and CDR2 from the germline V gene are LNHDA and SQIVND (reference sequence). J lost 1 base, V lost 6 bases, and 0 bases had no gene match. The CDR3 extends over 14 amino acids.

This rearrangement joins TRBV7-2 to TRBJ2-1; 8 bases line up with TRBD2. The length of the CDR3 is 17 residues. J lost 4 bases, V lost 5 bases, and 13 bases had no gene match. The germline CDR1 and CDR2 sequences are SGHTA and FQGNSA. CDR3 DNA: TGTGCCAGCAGCCAGGGAATGGGAAGCGGGAGATACAATGAGCAGTTCTTC. This encodes CASSQGMGSGRYNEQFF.

V is TRBV27 and J is TRBJ2-7; possible D gene TRBD2, 5 bases. The CDR3 spans 15 residues. CDR1 and CDR2 from the germline V gene are MNHEY and SMNVEV (reference sequence). Deletions cut 4 bases from V and 1 base from J, with 14 bases between. This CDR3 is CASSSPAGGSYEQYF. In DNA form, the CDR3 reads TGTGCCAGCAGTTCCCCGGCCGGCGGGTCCTACGAGCAGTACTTC.

This chain uses TRBV4-1 with TRBJ2-7; 9 bases align to TRBD1. The CDR3 is 15 residues long. The ends lost 0 bases at V and 6 bases at J; junction bases unmatched: 6. Germline assignment: CDR1 MGHRA and CDR2 YSYEKL. CDR3 sequence reads: CASSQEGTGIGEQYF. The CDR3 DNA reads as TGCGCCAGCAGCCAAGAAGGGACAGGGATAGGCGAGCAGTACTTC.

This clone was recorded a few times. The rearrangement joins TRBV7-9 to TRBJ1-5, with D tentatively TRBD1 (6 bases). The CDR3 runs 13 residues. The germline V and J ends were trimmed by 6 bases and 6 bases, with 12 bases remaining between them. Per the germline V gene, CDR1 is SEHNR and CDR2 is FQNEAQ (reference sequence). The CDR3 protein is CASSAEGVQPQHF. The CDR3 coding sequence is TGTGCCAGCAGTGCCGAGGGGGTTCAGCCCCAGCATTTT. The full variable domain, rest sourced from reference TRBV7-9 and TRBJ1-5, is DTGVSQNPRHKITKRGQNVTFRCDPISEHNRLYWYRQTLGQGPEFLTYFQNEAQLEKSRLLSDRFSAERPKGSFSTLEIQRTEQGDSAMYLCASSAEGVQPQHFGDGTRLSIL.